The clone carrying this TCR beta chain was seen more than once but under ten times. Germline CDR1 reads MNHEY; CDR2 reads SMNVEV (reference sequence). The ends lost 6 bases at V and 4 bases at J; junction bases unmatched: 11. The CDR3 is 15 amino acids. This entry comes from a study of T cells after yellow fever vaccination. Each CDR3 protein gets one entry after TCRdb re-called the 5' RACE reads with MiXCR. The repertoire holds around 590,000 distinct CDR3 sequences, with roughly an eighth as singletons. The TCR was taken from a man aged 25 to 40 who received the YFV17D yellow fever vaccine. The rearrangement joins TRBV27 to TRBJ2-5, with TRBD1 identical over 7 bases. The specimen was PBMCs, collected on the day of the yellow fever booster vaccination. CDR3 protein: CASRTGTVMRETQYF. CDR3 sequence (DNA): TGTGCCAGCAGGACGGGGACAGTGATGAGAGAGACCCAGTACTTC.